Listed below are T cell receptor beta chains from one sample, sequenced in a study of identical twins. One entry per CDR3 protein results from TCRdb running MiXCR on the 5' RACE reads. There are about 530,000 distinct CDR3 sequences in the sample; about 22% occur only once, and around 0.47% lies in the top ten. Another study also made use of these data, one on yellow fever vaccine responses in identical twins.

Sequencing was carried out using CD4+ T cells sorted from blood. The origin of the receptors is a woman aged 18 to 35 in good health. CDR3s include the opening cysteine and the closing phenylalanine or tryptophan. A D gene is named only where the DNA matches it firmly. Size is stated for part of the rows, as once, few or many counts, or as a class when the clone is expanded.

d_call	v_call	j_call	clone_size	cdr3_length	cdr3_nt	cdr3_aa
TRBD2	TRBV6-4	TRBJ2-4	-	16	TGTGCCAGCAGAGGGACTAGCGGGCTAGCCAAAAACATTCAGTACTTC	CASRGTSGLAKNIQYF
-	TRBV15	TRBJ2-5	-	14	TGTGCCACCAGCAGAGGAGGTCTCCAAGAGACCCAGTACTTC	CATSRGGLQETQYF
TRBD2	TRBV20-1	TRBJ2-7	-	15	TGCAGTGCTAGAGATAGGACTAGCGGGAGGTACGAGCAGTACTTC	CSARDRTSGRYEQYF
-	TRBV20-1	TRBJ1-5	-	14	TGCAGTGCTAGCTGGCAGGGTAGTAACCAGCCCCAGCATTTT	CSASWQGSNQPQHF
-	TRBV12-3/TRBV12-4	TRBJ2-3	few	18	TGTGCCAGCAGTCCTGTGGGGAACCCGCACGCCGGCTCAGATACGCAGTATTTT	CASSPVGNPHAGSDTQYF
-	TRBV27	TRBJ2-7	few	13	TGTGCCAGCAGTTTTCTTTTTGGGTACGAGCAGTACTTC	CASSFLFGYEQYF
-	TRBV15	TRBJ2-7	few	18	TGTGCCACCAGCAGGGATAGATCCCTAAGGGACAATCCCTACGAGCAGTACTTC	CATSRDRSLRDNPYEQYF
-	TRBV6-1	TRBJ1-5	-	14	TGTGCCAGCAGACCCGACAGATTGTATCAGCCCCAGCATTTT	CASRPDRLYQPQHF
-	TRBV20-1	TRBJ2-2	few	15	TGCAGTGCTAGAGGGACGACAATCCCAACCGGGGAGCTGTTTTTT	CSARGTTIPTGELFF
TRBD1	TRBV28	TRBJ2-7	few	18	TGTGCCAGCAGCCATTACGCCCCCAGACAGGGGGGGGTCTACGAGCAGTACTTC	CASSHYAPRQGGVYEQYF
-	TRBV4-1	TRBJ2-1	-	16	TGCGCCAGCAGCCAAGCATACACAGCCCCCTACAATGAGCAGTTCTTC	CASSQAYTAPYNEQFF
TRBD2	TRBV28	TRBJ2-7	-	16	TGTGCCAGCAGTTTATTTCGGCGGGAGCGATCCTACGAGCAGTACTTC	CASSLFRRERSYEQYF
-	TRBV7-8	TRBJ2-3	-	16	TGTGCCAGCAGCCCCCTGCTGGGGTTGGGCACAGATACGCAGTATTTT	CASSPLLGLGTDTQYF
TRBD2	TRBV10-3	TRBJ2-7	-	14	TGTGCCATCAGTGCAACGGGAGGGCCTCGAGAGCAGTACTTC	CAISATGGPREQYF
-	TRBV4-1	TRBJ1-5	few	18	TGCGCCAGCAGCCAAGATGCGGCTCTGGGCGGAGGCAATCAGCCCCAGCATTTT	CASSQDAALGGGNQPQHF
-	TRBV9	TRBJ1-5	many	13	TGTGCCAGCAGCACGGGCGGCAATCAGCCCCAGCATTTT	CASSTGGNQPQHF
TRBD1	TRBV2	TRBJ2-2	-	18	TGTACCTGCTGTCGAGGACAGGGAAATGTGGGGTTCACCGGGGAGCTGTTTTTT	CTCCRGQGNVGFTGELFF
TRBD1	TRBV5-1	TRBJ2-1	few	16	TGCGCCAGCAGCACCAGACCGACAGGGTCCTACAATGAGCAGTTCTTC	CASSTRPTGSYNEQFF
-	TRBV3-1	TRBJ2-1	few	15	TGTGCCAGCAGCCAAGATAAGAGGCCGTTCAATGAGCAGTTCTTC	CASSQDKRPFNEQFF
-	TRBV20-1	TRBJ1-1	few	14	TGCAGTGCTAGAGAGGGGACGGTGAACACTGAAGCTTTCTTT	CSAREGTVNTEAFF
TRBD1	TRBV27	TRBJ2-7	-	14	TGTGCCAGCCGCTTGGGACAGGGGTCATACGAGCAGTACTTC	CASRLGQGSYEQYF
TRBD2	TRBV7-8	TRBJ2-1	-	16	TGTGCCAGCACCCCCCGGGCTAGCGGGGTATACAATGAGCAGTTCTTC	CASTPRASGVYNEQFF
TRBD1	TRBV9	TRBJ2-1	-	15	TGTGCCAGCAGCAACGGACAGGGCATCTACAATGAGCAGTTCTTC	CASSNGQGIYNEQFF
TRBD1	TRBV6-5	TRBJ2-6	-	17	TGTGCCAGCAGTTACATGGGCAGGGGGCCTGGGGCCAACGTCCTGACTTTC	CASSYMGRGPGANVLTF
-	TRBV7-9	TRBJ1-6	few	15	TGTGCCAGCAGCCAGTGGGACTACTCAGATTCACCCCTCCACTTT	CASSQWDYSDSPLHF
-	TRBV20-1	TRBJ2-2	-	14	TGCAGTGCAATGAAAAACGGGATCACCGGGGAGCTGTTTTTT	CSAMKNGITGELFF
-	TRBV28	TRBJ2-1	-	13	TGTGCCACAAGACTTAACTCCTACAATGAGCAGTTCTTC	CATRLNSYNEQFF
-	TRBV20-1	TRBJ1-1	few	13	TGCAGTGCGAGCCCGACAGCGAACACTGAAGCTTTCTTT	CSASPTANTEAFF